The entry that follows covers one T cell receptor beta chain sequence. Its specific antigen is unknown. There are no base qualities to consult, and no much larger clone falls within one base. Libraries were constructed by the immunoSEQ multiplex PCR assay. The immuneACCESS repertoire file appears here via TCRdb, limited to in-frame rearrangements. These files lack a portion of the clones; in checked studies, under half of the deficit traces to unresolved V genes, and the cause of the others is not known. The table for this sample lists approximately 90,000 clones; roughly 90% of them were counted only once. Roughly 14% of the sample rests with the top ten. The data originate from a study of control samples from healthy donors and cancer patients (dated by TCRdb to 2020 to 2021). In the germline V gene, CDR1 corresponds to SQVTM and CDR2 to ANQGSEA. V trim: 4 bases; J trim: 10 bases; unmatched bases: 12. The CDR3 has 13 amino acids, counting the end cysteine and phenylalanine. CDR3 DNA only is kept here, 39 bases in frame from base 1.

The V and J segments used are TRBV29-1 and TRBJ1-1, and 7 bases in between align with TRBD1. Sequenced material: blood. This TCR derives from a woman in her seventies in good health. The sequenced DNA is TGCAGCGTTGTCGGGACAGTCGAATTACCAGCTTTCTTT. It codes for CSVVGTVELPAFF.